This T cell receptor (beta chain) was sequenced in a study of cytomegalovirus exposure and HLA in healthy donors. Overall study context: An earlier analysis identified 120 million or so unique TCR beta sequences in 170 million or so T cells. From HLA-typed donors, an early data release held approximately 85 million unique TCRs.

Overall study findings and caveats: Earlier analysis yielded a pattern in which most TCR beta V segments were productive about 87% or about 30% of the time.

Remarks on this clone: Its antigen is undetermined.

The PCR employed 60 Vbeta primers together with 13 Jbeta primers. The table came from immunoSEQ multiplex PCR; TCRdb's copy has only in-frame clones and leaves some out. Among roughly 140,000 clones listed, around 79% were seen once. The CDR3 runs 14 residues. Between the trimmed V and J ends, which lost 0 bases and 3 bases, there was a span of 9 bases. The germline CDR1 and CDR2 sequences are KGHSH and LQKENI. The chain is built from TRBV18 and TRBJ2-7; tentative D call: TRBD2 (5 bases). The sequence derives from a man between 40 and 49 years old in good health and CMV-seropositive. Sequenced input: PBMCs. CDR3 amino acids: CASSPPAGNYEQYF. As DNA, the CDR3 is TGTGCCAGCTCACCACCAGCCGGGAACTACGAGCAGTACTTC.